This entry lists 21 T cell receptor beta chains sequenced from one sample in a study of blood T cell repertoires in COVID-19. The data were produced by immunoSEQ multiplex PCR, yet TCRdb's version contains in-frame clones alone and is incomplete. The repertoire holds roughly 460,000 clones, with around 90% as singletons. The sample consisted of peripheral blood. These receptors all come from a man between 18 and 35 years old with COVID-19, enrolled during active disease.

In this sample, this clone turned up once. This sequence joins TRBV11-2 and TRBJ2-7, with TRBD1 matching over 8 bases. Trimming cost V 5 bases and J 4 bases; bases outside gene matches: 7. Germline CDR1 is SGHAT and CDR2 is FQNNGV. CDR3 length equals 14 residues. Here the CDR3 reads CASSRSRGPYEQYF. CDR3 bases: TGTGCCAGCAGCCGCTCCAGGGGGCCTTACGAGCAGTACTTC.

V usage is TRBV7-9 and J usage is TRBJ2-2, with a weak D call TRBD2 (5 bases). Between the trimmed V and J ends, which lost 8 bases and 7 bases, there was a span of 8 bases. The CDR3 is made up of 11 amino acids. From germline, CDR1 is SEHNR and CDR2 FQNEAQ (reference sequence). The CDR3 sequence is CASRGIGELFF. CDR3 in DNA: TGTGCCAGCCGGGGTATCGGGGAGCTGTTTTTT.

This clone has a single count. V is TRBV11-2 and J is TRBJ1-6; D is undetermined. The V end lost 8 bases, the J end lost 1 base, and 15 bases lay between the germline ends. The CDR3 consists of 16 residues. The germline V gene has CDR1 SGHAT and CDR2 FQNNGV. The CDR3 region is CASSGGRRSYNSPLHF. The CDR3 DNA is TGTGCCAGCTCTGGAGGGCGCAGGTCCTATAATTCACCCCTCCACTTT.

The CDR3, as DNA: TGCAGCGCCGGGGGAGGGAGCTATGGCTACACCTTC. It is translated as CSAGGGSYGYTF. This chain joins TRBV29-1 and TRBJ1-2; TRBD1 is a possible D gene (5 bases). CDR1 and CDR2 (germline): SQVTM, ANQGSEA. The CDR3 is 12 amino acids. The V end was cut by 7 bases, the J end by 4 bases, with 13 bases between.

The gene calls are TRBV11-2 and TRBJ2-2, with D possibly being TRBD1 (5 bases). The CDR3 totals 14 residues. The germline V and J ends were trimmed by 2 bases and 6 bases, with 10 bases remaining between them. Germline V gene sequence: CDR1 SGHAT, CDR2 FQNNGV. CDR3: CASSLSRAAGELFF. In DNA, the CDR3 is TGTGCCAGCAGCTTATCCAGGGCAGCCGGGGAGCTGTTTTTT.

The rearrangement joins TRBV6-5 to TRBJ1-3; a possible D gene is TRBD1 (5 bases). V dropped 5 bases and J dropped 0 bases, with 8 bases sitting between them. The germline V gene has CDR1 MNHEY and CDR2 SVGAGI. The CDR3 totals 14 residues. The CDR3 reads CASSRGSSGNTIYF. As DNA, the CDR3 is TGTGCCAGCAGTAGGGGCAGCTCTGGAAACACCATATATTTT.

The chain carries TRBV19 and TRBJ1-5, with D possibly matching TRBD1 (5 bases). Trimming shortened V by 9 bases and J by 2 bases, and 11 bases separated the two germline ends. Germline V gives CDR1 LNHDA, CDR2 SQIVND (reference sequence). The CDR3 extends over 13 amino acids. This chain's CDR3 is CASGGMGNQPQHF. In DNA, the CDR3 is TGTGCCAGCGGGGGTATGGGCAATCAGCCCCAGCATTTT.

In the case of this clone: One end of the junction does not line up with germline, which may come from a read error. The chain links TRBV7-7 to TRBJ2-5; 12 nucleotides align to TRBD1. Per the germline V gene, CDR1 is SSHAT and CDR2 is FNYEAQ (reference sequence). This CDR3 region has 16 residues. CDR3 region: CASRPGTGGPSETQYF. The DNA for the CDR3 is TGTGCTAGCAGACCCGGGACAGGGGGCCCGAGCGAGACCCAGTACTTC.

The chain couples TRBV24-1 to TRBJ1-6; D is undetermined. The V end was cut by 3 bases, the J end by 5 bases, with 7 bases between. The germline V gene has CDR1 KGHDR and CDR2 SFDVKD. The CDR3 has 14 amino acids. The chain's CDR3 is CATSDAPDNSPLHF. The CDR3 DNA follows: TGTGCCACCAGTGATGCCCCAGATAATTCACCCCTCCACTTT.

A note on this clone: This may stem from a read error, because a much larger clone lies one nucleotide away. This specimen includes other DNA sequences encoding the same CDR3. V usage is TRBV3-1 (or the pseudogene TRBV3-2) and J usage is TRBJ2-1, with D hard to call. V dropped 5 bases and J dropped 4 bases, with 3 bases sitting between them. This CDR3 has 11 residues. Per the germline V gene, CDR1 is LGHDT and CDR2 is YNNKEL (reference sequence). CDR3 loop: CASSLYNEQFF. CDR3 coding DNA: TGTGCCAGCAGCTTATACAATGAGCAGTTCTTC.

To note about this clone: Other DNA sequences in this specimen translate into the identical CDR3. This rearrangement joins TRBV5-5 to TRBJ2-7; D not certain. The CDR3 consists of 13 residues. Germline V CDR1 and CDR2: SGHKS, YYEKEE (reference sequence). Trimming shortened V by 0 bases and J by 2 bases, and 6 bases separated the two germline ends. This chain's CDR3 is CASSLDRAYEQYF. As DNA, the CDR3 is TGTGCCAGCAGCTTGGACCGAGCCTACGAGCAGTACTTC.

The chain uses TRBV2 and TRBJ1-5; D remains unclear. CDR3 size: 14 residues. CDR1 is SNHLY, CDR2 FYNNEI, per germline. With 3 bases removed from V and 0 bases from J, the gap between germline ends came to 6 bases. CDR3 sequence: CASSDTDSNQPQHF. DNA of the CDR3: TGTGCCAGCAGTGACACAGATAGCAATCAGCCCCAGCATTTT.

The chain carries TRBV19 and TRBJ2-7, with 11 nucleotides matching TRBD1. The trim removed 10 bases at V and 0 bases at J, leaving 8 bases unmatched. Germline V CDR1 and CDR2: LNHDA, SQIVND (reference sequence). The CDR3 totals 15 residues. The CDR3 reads CATRKGQGDSYEQYF. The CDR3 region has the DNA TGTGCCACTCGGAAGGGACAGGGGGACTCCTACGAGCAGTACTTC. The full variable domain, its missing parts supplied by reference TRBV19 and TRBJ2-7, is DGGITQSPKYLFRKEGQNVTLSCEQNLNHDAMYWYRQDPGQGLRLIYYSQIVNDFQKGDIAEGYSVSREKKESFPLTVTSAQKNPTAFYLCATRKGQGDSYEQYFGPGTRLTVT.

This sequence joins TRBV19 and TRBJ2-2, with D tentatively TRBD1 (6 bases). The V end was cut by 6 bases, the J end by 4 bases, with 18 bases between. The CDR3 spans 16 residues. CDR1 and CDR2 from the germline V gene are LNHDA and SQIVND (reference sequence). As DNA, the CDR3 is TGTGCCAGTAGGATAACACGGACAGTCGTCACCGGGGAGCTGTTTTTT. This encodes CASRITRTVVTGELFF.

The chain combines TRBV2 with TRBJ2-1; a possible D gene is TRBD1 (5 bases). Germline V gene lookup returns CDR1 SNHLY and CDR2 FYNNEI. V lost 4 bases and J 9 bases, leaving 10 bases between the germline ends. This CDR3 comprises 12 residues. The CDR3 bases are TGTGCCAGCAGTGTGTTAAGGGGTGAGCAGTTCTTC. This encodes CASSVLRGEQFF.

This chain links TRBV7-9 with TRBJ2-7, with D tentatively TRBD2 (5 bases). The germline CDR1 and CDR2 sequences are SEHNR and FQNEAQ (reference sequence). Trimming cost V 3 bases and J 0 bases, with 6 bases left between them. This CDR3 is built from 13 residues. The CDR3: CASSFGSSYEQYF. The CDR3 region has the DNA TGTGCCAGCAGCTTTGGGAGCTCCTACGAGCAGTACTTC.

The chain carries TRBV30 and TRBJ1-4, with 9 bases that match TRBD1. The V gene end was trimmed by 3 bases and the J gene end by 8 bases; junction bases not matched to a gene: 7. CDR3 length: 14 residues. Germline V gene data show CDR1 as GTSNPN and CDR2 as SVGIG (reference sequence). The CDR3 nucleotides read TGTGCCTGGAGCGATGGGGACAGGGAGGAAAAACTGTTTTTT. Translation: CAWSDGDREEKLFF.

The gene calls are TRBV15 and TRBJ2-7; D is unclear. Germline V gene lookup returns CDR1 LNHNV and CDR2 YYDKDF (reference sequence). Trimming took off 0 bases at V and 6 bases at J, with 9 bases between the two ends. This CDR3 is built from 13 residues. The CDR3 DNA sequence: TGTGCCACCAGCAGAGACAGTTTTGGCGAGCAGTACTTC. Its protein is CATSRDSFGEQYF.

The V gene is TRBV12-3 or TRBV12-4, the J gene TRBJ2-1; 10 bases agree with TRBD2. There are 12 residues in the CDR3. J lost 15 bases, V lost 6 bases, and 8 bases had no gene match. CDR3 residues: CASRYGTSVRFF. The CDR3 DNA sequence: TGTGCCAGCAGATACGGGACTAGCGTTCGGTTCTTC.

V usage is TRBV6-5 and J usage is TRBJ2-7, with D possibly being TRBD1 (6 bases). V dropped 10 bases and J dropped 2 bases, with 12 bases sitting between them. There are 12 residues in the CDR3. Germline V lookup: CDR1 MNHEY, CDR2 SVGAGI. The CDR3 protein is CATTQGPYEQYF. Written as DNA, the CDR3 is TGTGCCACCACACAGGGACCCTACGAGCAGTACTTC.

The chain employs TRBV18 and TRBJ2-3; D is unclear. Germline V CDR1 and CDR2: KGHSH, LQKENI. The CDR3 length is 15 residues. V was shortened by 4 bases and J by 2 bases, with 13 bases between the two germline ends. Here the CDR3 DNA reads TGTGCCAGCTCACTACCGTTGGCCCTCACAGATACGCAGTATTTT. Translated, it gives CASSLPLALTDTQYF.